This TCR beta chain was retrieved from a study of cytomegalovirus exposure and HLA in healthy donors. Whole-study results and caveats: In an earlier analysis, about 90% or about 30%: the productive usage of most TCR beta V segments. It was reported in a later analysis that an Asian-associated ancestry cluster showed fewer N-insertions than the approximately 700-donor mean.

Primers included in the PCR were 60 Vbeta and 13 Jbeta primers. Sequencing used immunoSEQ multiplex PCR; TCRdb keeps in-frame clones, though not all of them. This sample carries 150,000 to 200,000 clones, about 78% of them seen once, and the ten largest clones take about 1.5%. With respect to this clone: The antigen remains undetermined.

The germline V and J ends were trimmed by 2 bases and 5 bases, with 11 bases remaining between them. This CDR3 comprises 14 residues. Germline V CDR1 and CDR2: KGHSH, LQKENI. The source is a male donor in good health and CMV-seronegative. Input material: PBMCs. The chain combines TRBV18 with TRBJ2-3; D is unclear. As DNA, the CDR3 is TGTGCCAGCTCACCATCCCAGGTCATAGATACGCAGTATTTT. This gives the protein CASSPSQVIDTQYF.